The table lists the clone carrying this TCR beta chain with a few counts. Its specificity is not known. The data belong to a study of T cell responses to AZD1222 COVID-19 vaccine. Study-wide results and caveats: Vaccination with two AZD1222 doses was followed by a rise in Spike-specific TCR breadth and depth. Clonal diversity was possibly underestimated, and white British individuals and females predominated among donors.

The germline V gene has CDR1 MNHEY and CDR2 SMNVEV (reference sequence). CDR3 length: 15 amino acids. V lost 3 bases, J lost 2 bases, and 4 bases stayed unmatched. The repertoire was sequenced with immunoSEQ multiplex PCR; TCRdb's copy has only in-frame clones and lacks some. The sample includes 90,000 to 150,000 clones, over 85% of them seen just once. This specimen was peripheral blood, taken on day 0 of AZD1222 vaccination. The J gene is TRBJ2-3, the V gene TRBV27; TRBD1 agrees at 8 bases. The TCR sequence derives from an adult in good health. CDR3 residues: CASSFGQGATDTQYF. DNA for the CDR3: TGTGCCAGCAGTTTCGGCCAGGGGGCCACAGATACGCAGTATTTT.